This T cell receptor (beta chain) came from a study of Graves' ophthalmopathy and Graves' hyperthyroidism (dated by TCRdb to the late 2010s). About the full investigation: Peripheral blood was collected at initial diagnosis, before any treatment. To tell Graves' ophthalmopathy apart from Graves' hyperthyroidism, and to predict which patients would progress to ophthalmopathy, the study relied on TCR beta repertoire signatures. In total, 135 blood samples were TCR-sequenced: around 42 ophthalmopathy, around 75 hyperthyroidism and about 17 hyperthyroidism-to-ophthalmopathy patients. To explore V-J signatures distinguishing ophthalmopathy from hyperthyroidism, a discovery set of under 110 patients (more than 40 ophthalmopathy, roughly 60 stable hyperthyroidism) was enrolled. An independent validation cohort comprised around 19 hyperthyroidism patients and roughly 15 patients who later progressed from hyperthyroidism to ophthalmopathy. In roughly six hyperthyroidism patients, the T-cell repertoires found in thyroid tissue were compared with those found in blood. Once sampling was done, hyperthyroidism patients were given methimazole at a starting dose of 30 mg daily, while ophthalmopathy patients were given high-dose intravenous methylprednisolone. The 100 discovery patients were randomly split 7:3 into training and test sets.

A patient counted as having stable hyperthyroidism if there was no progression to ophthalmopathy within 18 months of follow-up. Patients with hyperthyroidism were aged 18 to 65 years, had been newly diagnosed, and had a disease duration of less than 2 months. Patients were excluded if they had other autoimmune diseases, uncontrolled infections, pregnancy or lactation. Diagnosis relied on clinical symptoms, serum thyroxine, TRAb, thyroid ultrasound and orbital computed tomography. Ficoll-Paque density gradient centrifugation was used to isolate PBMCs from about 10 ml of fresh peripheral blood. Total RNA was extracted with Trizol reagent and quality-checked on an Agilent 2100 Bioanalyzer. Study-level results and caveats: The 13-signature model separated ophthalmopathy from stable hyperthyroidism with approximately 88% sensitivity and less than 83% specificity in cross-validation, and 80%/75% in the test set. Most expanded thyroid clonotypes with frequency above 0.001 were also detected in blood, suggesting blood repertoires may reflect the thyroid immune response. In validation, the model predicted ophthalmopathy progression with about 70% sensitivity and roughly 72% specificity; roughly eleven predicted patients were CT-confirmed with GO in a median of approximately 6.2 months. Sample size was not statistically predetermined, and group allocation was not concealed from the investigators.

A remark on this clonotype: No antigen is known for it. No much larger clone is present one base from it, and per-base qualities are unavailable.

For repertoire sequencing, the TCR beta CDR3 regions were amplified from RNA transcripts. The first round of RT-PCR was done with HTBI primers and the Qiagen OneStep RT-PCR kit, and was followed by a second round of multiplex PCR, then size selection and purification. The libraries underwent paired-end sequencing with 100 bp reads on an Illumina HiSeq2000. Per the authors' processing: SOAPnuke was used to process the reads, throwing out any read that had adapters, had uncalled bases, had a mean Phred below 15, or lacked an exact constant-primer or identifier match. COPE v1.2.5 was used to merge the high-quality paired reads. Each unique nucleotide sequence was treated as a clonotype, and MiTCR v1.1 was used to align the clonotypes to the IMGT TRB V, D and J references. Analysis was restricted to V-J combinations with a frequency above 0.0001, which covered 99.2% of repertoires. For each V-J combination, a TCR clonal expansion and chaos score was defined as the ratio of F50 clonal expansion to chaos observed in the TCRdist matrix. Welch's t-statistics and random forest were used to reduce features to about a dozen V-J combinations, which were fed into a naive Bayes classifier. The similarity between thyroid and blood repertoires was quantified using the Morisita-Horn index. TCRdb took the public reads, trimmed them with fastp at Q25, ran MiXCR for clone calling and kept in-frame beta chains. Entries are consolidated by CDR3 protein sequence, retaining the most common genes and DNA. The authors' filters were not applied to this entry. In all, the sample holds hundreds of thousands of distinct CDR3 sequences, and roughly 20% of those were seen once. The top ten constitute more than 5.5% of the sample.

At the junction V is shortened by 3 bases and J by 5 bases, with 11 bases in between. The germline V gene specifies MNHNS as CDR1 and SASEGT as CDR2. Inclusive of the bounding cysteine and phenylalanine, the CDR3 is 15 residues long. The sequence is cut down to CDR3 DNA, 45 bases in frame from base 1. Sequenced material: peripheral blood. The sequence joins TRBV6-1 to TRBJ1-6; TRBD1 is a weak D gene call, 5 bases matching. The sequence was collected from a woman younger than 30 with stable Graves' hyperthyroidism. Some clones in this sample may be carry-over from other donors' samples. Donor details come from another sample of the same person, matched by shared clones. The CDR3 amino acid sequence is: CASSDRVGDNSPLHF. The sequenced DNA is TGTGCCAGCAGTGACAGGGTCGGGGATAATTCACCCCTCCACTTT.